These T cell receptor beta chains were read from a single sample in a study of T-cell reconstitution after alpha-beta-depleted transplantation in children. TCRdb re-called the PCR reads through MiXCR, storing one row per CDR3 protein. The repertoire holds approximately 400,000 distinct CDR3 sequences, approximately 11% seen once, with roughly 6% in the top ten. Sequenced here: PBMCs from the stem cell graft donor, sampled from the stem cell graft. These receptors all stem from a human donor who donated a stem cell graft to a child with acute myeloid leukemia. The CDR3 runs from the conserved cysteine through the conserved F or W. The order of the fields is clone size, V gene, D gene, J gene, CDR3 DNA, CDR3 protein. D genes are given only for firm matches. Clone size is not always given. Where it is, it says once, few, many or a class for expanded clones.

few,TRBV7-6,.,TRBJ1-5,TGTGCCAGCAGCTTAGGGGGGTTCGCGGGAAGCAATCAGCCCCAGCATTTT,CASSLGGFAGSNQPQHF
.,TRBV5-1,.,TRBJ2-3,TGCGCCAGCAGCTCTCTGGGGCCTAGCACAGATACGCAGTATTTT,CASSSLGPSTDTQYF
few,TRBV7-6,TRBD2,TRBJ2-1,TGTGCCAGCAGCTTAGGCGTGACTAGCGGGATAGTGCGTTATGAGCAGTTCTTC,CASSLGVTSGIVRYEQFF
many,TRBV5-1,.,TRBJ2-1,TGCGCCAGCACCGACTCAACCTCATACAATGAGCAGTTCTTC,CASTDSTSYNEQFF
.,TRBV18,.,TRBJ2-3,TGTGCCAGCTCACCACCGGGACTGGGCACAGATACGCAGTATTTT,CASSPPGLGTDTQYF
few,TRBV9,.,TRBJ2-5,TGTGCCAGCAGCGCCGGGGGGCGGGAGACCCAGTACTTC,CASSAGGRETQYF
.,TRBV5-1,TRBD1,TRBJ1-2,TGCGCCAGCAGCGGAGGATCAGGGGGCGCATTGTATGGCTACACCTTC,CASSGGSGGALYGYTF
few,TRBV12-3/TRBV12-4,.,TRBJ2-3,TGTGCCAGCAGTTTACTGGAGGGAAGGGATACGCAGTATTTT,CASSLLEGRDTQYF
.,TRBV2,TRBD1,TRBJ2-7,TGTGCCAGCCGGACAGGGATAGGCCCCTACGAGCAGTACTTC,CASRTGIGPYEQYF
.,TRBV4-3,.,TRBJ2-1,TGCGCCAGCAGTCCAAGAATGGTGCAGGGTAAGGATGAGCAGTTCTTC,CASSPRMVQGKDEQFF
.,TRBV6-5,.,TRBJ2-7,TGTGCCAGCAGTTACGCCAGGGTTGGCGAGCAGTACTTC,CASSYARVGEQYF
few,TRBV5-1,TRBD1,TRBJ2-3,TGCGCCAGCAGCTTGGAGGGACAGTCTTCAGATACGCAGTATTTT,CASSLEGQSSDTQYF
many,TRBV7-8,.,TRBJ2-1,TGTGCCAGCAGCATCGGGGGAACCTTGTTGGATGAGCAGTTCTTC,CASSIGGTLLDEQFF
few,TRBV21-1,.,TRBJ2-7,TGTGCCAGCAGCATTAAGTTGGCAGTGGTAGGGTCCTACGAGCAGTACTTC,CASSIKLAVVGSYEQYF
many,TRBV20-1,TRBD1,TRBJ1-1,TGCAGTGCTAGAGTCCGGGACAGGGCGGCTGAAGCTTTCTTT,CSARVRDRAAEAFF
many,TRBV12-3/TRBV12-4,TRBD1,TRBJ1-4,TGTGCCAGCAGTGAAAGGACAGGGATCGCTGAAAAACTGTTTTTT,CASSERTGIAEKLFF
few,TRBV9,.,TRBJ2-5,TGTGCCAGCAGCGTAGAGGCGAGTTTGGTGTTAGAGACCCAGTACTTC,CASSVEASLVLETQYF
.,TRBV10-3,.,TRBJ2-3,TGTGCCATCAGTGAGCCGACTCGGGGATCAGATACGCAGTATTTT,CAISEPTRGSDTQYF
few,TRBV25-1,TRBD1,TRBJ2-1,TGTGCCAGCAGTGAATTTTTCAGACAGGGATACAATGAGCAGTTCTTC,CASSEFFRQGYNEQFF
many,TRBV14,TRBD1,TRBJ2-1,TGTGCCAGCAGCCGCACTACAGGGGGCCCTTACAATGAGCAGTTCTTC,CASSRTTGGPYNEQFF
few,TRBV25-1,.,TRBJ1-6,TGTGCCAGCAGAGGCCGGGGAAATTCACCCCTCCACTTT,CASRGRGNSPLHF
few,TRBV18,TRBD1,TRBJ2-1,TGTGCCAGCTCACCGGCCGACAGGGGAGCTGAGCAGTTCTTC,CASSPADRGAEQFF
few,TRBV7-9,.,TRBJ2-7,TGTGCCAGCAGCCAAACAGGGATCTACGAGCAGTACTTC,CASSQTGIYEQYF
.,TRBV5-6,TRBD2,TRBJ2-3,TGTGCCAGCAGAAACTACGGGAGGGCAGATACGCAGTATTTT,CASRNYGRADTQYF
.,TRBV7-2,.,TRBJ2-5,TGTGCCAGCAGCTTAAGGGGGACGGACAGAGAGACCCAGTACTTC,CASSLRGTDRETQYF
few,TRBV10-3,TRBD1,TRBJ2-4,TGTGCCATCAGTGAACAGGACAGGGGGACGAAAAACATTCAGTACTTC,CAISEQDRGTKNIQYF
.,TRBV27,.,TRBJ2-7,TGTGCCAGCAGGGAGGGGAGGACAGGAGTCTACGAGCAGTACTTC,CASREGRTGVYEQYF
.,TRBV20-1,.,TRBJ2-3,TGCAGTGCCTTTAGGCCCCAACAGAGCACAGATACGCAGTATTTT,CSAFRPQQSTDTQYF
.,TRBV7-8,TRBD2,TRBJ2-1,TGTGCCAGCAGCCTGAGACTAGCGGAGGAGGTAGGGCAGTTCTTC,CASSLRLAEEVGQFF
.,TRBV5-4,.,TRBJ2-7,TGTGCCAGCAGCTCCACGGACGGCTCCTACGAGCAGTACTTC,CASSSTDGSYEQYF
.,TRBV12-3/TRBV12-4,.,TRBJ1-2,TGTGCCAGCAGTCCCCGGACAAGTCGCTACACCTTC,CASSPRTSRYTF
.,TRBV5-1,.,TRBJ1-5,TGCGCCAGCAGCTTGGGCGATCCCTCCATCAATCAGCCCCAGCATTTT,CASSLGDPSINQPQHF
.,TRBV29-1,TRBD1,TRBJ2-5,TGCAGCGCGGCTTGGGACAGCCAAGAGACCCAGTACTTC,CSAAWDSQETQYF
few,TRBV20-1,.,TRBJ1-1,TGCAGTGCTTCGACAGCTGGGGGCACTGAAGCTTTCTTT,CSASTAGGTEAFF
many,TRBV5-1,.,TRBJ1-1,TGCGCCAGCAGCTTGGGAGACAGGTTTTCTGAAGCTTTCTTT,CASSLGDRFSEAFF
.,TRBV15,.,TRBJ2-5,TGTGCCACCAGCAGAGGCTGGGTGGAGACCCAGTACTTC,CATSRGWVETQYF
few,TRBV11-2,TRBD2,TRBJ2-7,TGTGCCAGCAGCTTCGACCGGACGGGACTAGCGGGAGTGATCGAGCAGTACTTC,CASSFDRTGLAGVIEQYF
.,TRBV20-1,.,TRBJ2-7,TGCAGTCTCATCGTGGGGACTGGACCCAACTACGAGCAGTACTTC,CSLIVGTGPNYEQYF
.,TRBV6-1,TRBD1,TRBJ1-2,TGTGCCAGCAAGCGAGACAGGGCGGGGTCGGAAGGCTACACCTTC,CASKRDRAGSEGYTF
.,TRBV15,.,TRBJ1-5,TGTGCCACCAGCAGGGACCGGGGGCCAGGGCAGCCCCAGCATTTT,CATSRDRGPGQPQHF
.,TRBV7-2,.,TRBJ2-2,TGTGCCAGCAGCCTCGGGGCATCCACCGGGGAGCTGTTTTTT,CASSLGASTGELFF
few,TRBV12-3/TRBV12-4,TRBD2,TRBJ2-5,TGTGCCAGCAGGAGAGGACTAGCGGGGGGCCTCCTTGAGACCCAGTACTTC,CASRRGLAGGLLETQYF
few,TRBV2,TRBD1,TRBJ1-4,TGTGCCAGCAGCGGGGACAGGGGGCGCGAAAAACTGTTTTTT,CASSGDRGREKLFF